This record covers a single T cell receptor beta chain. The germline V gene encodes CDR1 MNHEY and CDR2 SMNVEV (reference sequence). This CDR3 has 13 amino acids. Trimming at V came to 6 bases and at J to 8 bases, leaving 9 bases not matched to a gene. Methods used by the authors: Nucleated cell counts were estimated from reference gene primer amplification. TCRdb keeps only in-frame clones here, not all; method: immunoSEQ multiplex PCR. From that table come the V and J calls and clone size; the DNA was used to work out D and trimming. Of 63,000 or so clones listed, roughly 86% are singletons. The data are from a study of blood T cell repertoires in COVID-19. In the study overall: The study drew acute and convalescent COVID-19 samples from the United States, Italy and Spain. PBMCs, B-cell-depleted T cells, or T cells provided the cDNA or gDNA that made up the material.

The sequence was collected from a man in his 70s with active COVID-19. The chain carries TRBV27 and TRBJ1-2; 7 bases map to TRBD1. The sample consisted of peripheral blood. The CDR3 DNA is TGTGCCAGCAGGGGGGGACAGCAGTCCGGCTACACCTTC. It is translated as CASRGGQQSGYTF.